These T cell receptor beta chains were read from a single sample in a study of cytomegalovirus exposure and HLA in healthy donors. Profiled with immunoSEQ multiplex PCR; TCRdb holds only in-frame clones, not every one. The sample shows 100,000 or so clones, 60% to 85% of them seen only once. Sequencing input: PBMCs. The receptor source for this set is a middle-aged woman in good health and CMV-seropositive. Both conserved end residues are part of each CDR3. A D gene is named only where the DNA matches it firmly. For some rows the clone size is stated as once, few or many, or as a class when expanded; others skip it.

V	size	D	J	CDR3	DNA
TRBV7-9	-	-	TRBJ2-7	CASSLNSVVREQYF	TGTGCCAGCAGCTTAAACTCCGTTGTGAGGGAGCAGTACTTC
TRBV11-3	-	-	TRBJ2-7	CASSLRSYEQYF	TGTGCCAGCAGCTTGAGGTCCTACGAGCAGTACTTC
TRBV19	few	TRBD2	TRBJ2-1	CASSSGGSSYNEQFF	TGTGCCAGCTCCTCCGGCGGGAGCTCCTACAATGAGCAGTTCTTC
TRBV6-5	-	TRBD1	TRBJ1-2	CASSYRGQGFGYTF	TGTGCCAGCAGTTACCGCGGACAGGGGTTTGGCTACACCTTC
TRBV5-4	once	TRBD2	TRBJ2-7	CASSLTSGTNFFEQYF	TGTGCCAGCAGCTTGACTAGCGGCACTAACTTTTTCGAGCAGTACTTC
TRBV7-9	-	-	TRBJ1-5	CASSLNSFQPQHF	TGTGCCAGCAGCTTAAACAGTTTTCAACCCCAGCATTTT
TRBV7-2	few	-	TRBJ1-5	CASSLDNRNQPQHF	TGTGCCAGCAGCTTAGATAACAGAAATCAGCCCCAGCATTTT
TRBV15	-	-	TRBJ2-3	CATGTDSYTDTQYF	TGTGCCACCGGTACAGACAGCTACACAGATACGCAGTATTTT
TRBV27	-	TRBD2	TRBJ2-2	CASRKTSSGELFF	TGTGCCAGCAGGAAGACTAGCTCCGGGGAGCTGTTTTTT
TRBV18	-	-	TRBJ2-5	CASSPTQGQETQYF	TGTGCCAGCTCACCAACCCAGGGGCAAGAGACCCAGTACTTC
TRBV9	-	TRBD1	TRBJ1-2	CASSAEQGAAVYGYTF	TGTGCCAGCAGCGCAGAGCAGGGGGCGGCTGTCTATGGCTACACCTTC
TRBV10-1	-	-	TRBJ1-1	CASRGWGGVSTEAFF	TGCGCCAGCAGGGGTTGGGGAGGAGTAAGCACTGAAGCTTTCTTT
TRBV5-1	-	-	TRBJ2-5	CASSFGLQGWETQYF	TGCGCCAGCAGCTTCGGGTTACAGGGCTGGGAGACCCAGTACTTC
TRBV7-9	-	-	TRBJ2-1	CASSLSLTHNEQFF	TGTGCCAGCAGCTTAAGCCTCACCCACAATGAGCAGTTCTTC
TRBV10-3	-	TRBD1	TRBJ2-7	CAISESAPLDRGNYEQYF	TGTGCCATCAGTGAGTCTGCCCCATTGGACAGGGGTAACTACGAGCAGTACTTC
TRBV5-1	-	TRBD2	TRBJ2-5	CASSSGTSGQETQYF	TGCGCCAGCAGCTCCGGGACTAGCGGACAAGAGACCCAGTACTTC
TRBV6-1	few	TRBD2	TRBJ2-2	CASSGLAGTNTGELFF	TGTGCCAGCAGTGGACTAGCGGGTACAAACACCGGGGAGCTGTTTTTT
TRBV30	-	-	TRBJ2-2	CAWGLSVRDAGELFF	TGTGCCTGGGGCTTAAGCGTGAGGGATGCCGGGGAGCTGTTTTTT
TRBV4-3	-	-	TRBJ2-7	CASSQDRSYEQYF	TGCGCCAGCAGCCAAGATCGGAGCTACGAGCAGTACTTC
TRBV5-1	-	-	TRBJ1-4	CASSQSDSNEKLFF	TGCGCCAGCAGCCAATCGGACAGTAATGAAAAACTGTTTTTT
TRBV30	few	-	TRBJ1-1	CAWRGRAGPEAFF	TGTGCCTGGAGAGGCAGGGCTGGCCCTGAAGCTTTCTTT
TRBV9	-	TRBD1	TRBJ1-6	CASSVAGQGASPLHF	TGTGCCAGCAGCGTAGCAGGACAGGGGGCTTCACCCCTCCACTTT
TRBV7-8	few	-	TRBJ2-7	CASSVSIGQSYEQYF	TGTGCCAGCAGCGTATCGATAGGACAGAGCTACGAGCAGTACTTC
TRBV6-6	-	TRBD2	TRBJ2-7	CASREGLAPYEQYF	TGTGCCAGCAGAGAGGGACTAGCCCCCTACGAGCAGTACTTC
TRBV11-3	-	-	TRBJ2-2	CASRRTGEGELFF	TGTGCCAGCAGACGAACCGGGGAAGGGGAGCTGTTTTTT
TRBV5-1	-	TRBD2	TRBJ2-7	CASSGGLAGVYEQYF	TGCGCCAGCTCCGGGGGCCTAGCGGGAGTCTACGAGCAGTACTTC
TRBV19	-	TRBD2	TRBJ2-1	CASRRASGRPEGNEQFF	TGTGCCAGTAGGCGAGCTAGCGGGAGGCCCGAAGGGAATGAGCAGTTCTTC
TRBV15	-	TRBD2	TRBJ2-3	CATSKREVADTQYF	TGTGCCACCAGCAAACGGGAGGTGGCAGATACGCAGTATTTT
TRBV5-4	-	TRBD2	TRBJ2-1	CASSRTSGHNEQFF	TGTGCCAGCAGCCGGACTAGCGGGCACAATGAGCAGTTCTTC
TRBV18	-	-	TRBJ2-7	CASSLQGIGDEQYF	TGTGCCAGCTCACTTCAGGGAATTGGTGACGAGCAGTACTTC
TRBV7-2	-	-	TRBJ2-3	CASCQAHTDTQYF	TGTGCCAGCTGCCAGGCGCACACAGATACGCAGTATTTT
TRBV7-8	-	-	TRBJ1-6	CASSLARQGSSYNSPLHF	TGTGCCAGCAGCTTAGCGCGGCAGGGGAGCTCCTATAATTCACCCCTCCACTTT
TRBV29-1	-	TRBD1	TRBJ2-1	CSVAGTGLVGEQFF	TGCAGCGTTGCCGGGACAGGACTCGTCGGTGAGCAGTTCTTC
TRBV11-2	-	-	TRBJ1-2	CASSLVPGNYGYTF	TGTGCCAGCAGCTTAGTCCCCGGGAACTATGGCTACACCTTC
TRBV4-2	few	-	TRBJ2-1	CAGKIDSSYNEQFF	TGTGCCGGTAAAATAGACAGCTCCTACAATGAGCAGTTCTTC
TRBV19	once	-	TRBJ2-1	CASSNLNGGTVFFKSNEQFF	TGTGCCAGTAGTAATCTTAATGGCGGGACGGTCTTTTTTAAATCCAATGAGCAGTTCTTC
TRBV6-5	-	-	TRBJ2-1	CASSRGYDEQFF	TGTGCCAGCAGTAGGGGTTACGATGAGCAGTTCTTC
TRBV10-3	-	TRBD1	TRBJ1-4	CAISTGTAVFF	TGTGCCATCAGTACCGGGACAGCAGTGTTTTTT
TRBV19	-	-	TRBJ2-7	CASSPTGLYEQYF	TGTGCCAGTAGCCCAACTGGGCTCTACGAGCAGTACTTC
TRBV7-2	-	-	TRBJ2-5	CASSFPRGKRETQYF	TGTGCCAGCAGCTTCCCCAGGGGAAAGCGAGAGACCCAGTACTTC
TRBV7-2	-	TRBD1	TRBJ2-1	CASSLTGQGSLGEQFF	TGTGCCAGCAGCTTAACGGGACAGGGGAGTTTGGGTGAGCAGTTCTTC
TRBV11-3	-	-	TRBJ2-5	CASSIDSRETQYF	TGTGCCAGCAGCATCGACTCGCGGGAGACCCAGTACTTC
TRBV12-5	-	-	TRBJ2-1	CASGDRPNEQFF	TGTGCTAGTGGTGACAGGCCGAATGAGCAGTTCTTC
TRBV28	-	-	TRBJ1-2	CASSLPQAGGYTF	TGTGCCAGCAGTTTACCCCAGGCGGGGGGCTACACCTTC
TRBV9	-	TRBD2	TRBJ2-1	CASSATSGRLHEQFF	TGTGCCAGCAGCGCGACTAGCGGGAGATTGCATGAGCAGTTCTTC
TRBV9	once	TRBD2	TRBJ2-1	CASSVGEGTVLYEQFF	TGTGCCAGCAGCGTAGGGGAGGGAACCGTCTTATATGAGCAGTTCTTC
TRBV7-9	-	TRBD2	TRBJ2-3	CASRRTSGVYVTDTQYF	TGTGCCAGCAGACGGACTAGCGGGGTTTATGTCACAGATACGCAGTATTTT
TRBV6-1	-	-	TRBJ2-7	CASRQNQNYEQYF	TGTGCCAGCAGACAAAACCAGAACTACGAGCAGTACTTC
TRBV19	few	-	TRBJ2-7	CASSIYAESSYEQYF	TGTGCCAGTAGTATCTATGCGGAAAGCTCCTACGAGCAGTACTTC
TRBV5-6	-	-	TRBJ2-5	CASTHRVEETQYF	TGTGCCAGCACCCACCGGGTAGAGGAGACCCAGTACTTC
TRBV19	-	TRBD2	TRBJ2-3	CASRSLGLAGSTDTQYF	TGTGCCAGTAGATCATTGGGACTAGCGGGGAGCACAGATACGCAGTATTTT
TRBV15	-	-	TRBJ1-2	CATSRDAAEEANYGYTF	TGTGCCACCAGCAGAGATGCTGCAGAAGAAGCTAACTATGGCTACACCTTC
TRBV19	-	-	TRBJ1-5	CASKGPSGGGNQPQHF	TGTGCCAGTAAGGGGCCATCCGGGGGTGGCAATCAGCCCCAGCATTTT
TRBV9	few	-	TRBJ2-2	CASSTQPTGEAGELFF	TGTGCCAGCAGCACTCAACCTACAGGGGAGGCCGGGGAGCTGTTTTTT
TRBV9	once	-	TRBJ1-6	CASSAAVQGNNSPLHF	TGTGCCAGCAGCGCAGCTGTGCAGGGAAATAATTCACCCCTCCACTTT
TRBV7-8	-	-	TRBJ2-2	CASSLPSTGELFF	TGTGCCAGCAGCTTACCCAGCACCGGGGAGCTGTTTTTT
TRBV29-1	-	TRBD2	TRBJ2-7	CSVEGSSGRTYEQYF	TGCAGCGTTGAAGGAAGTAGCGGGAGGACCTACGAGCAGTACTTC
TRBV27	-	-	TRBJ2-7	CASRYRAAPYEQYF	TGTGCCAGCAGATACAGGGCCGCGCCATACGAGCAGTACTTC
TRBV19	-	TRBD1	TRBJ2-7	CASSINQGARFDEQYF	TGTGCCAGTAGTATAAACCAGGGGGCGCGTTTCGACGAGCAGTACTTC